Described below is a single TCR beta chain sequence and its context. Irradiated, violet-dye-labeled stimulators (about 200,000) were plated alongside about 200,000 CFSE-labeled responders. This sample was taken from a study of graft-versus-host responses after intestinal transplantation. In the study overall: Recipients received multivisceral, liver-intestinal, or isolated intestinal transplants. Findings and limits, study-wide: Researchers found GvH clones in recipient marrow, and some showed up first in ileum or blood. Peak levels of circulating GvH clones tracked with early post-transplant HvG declines.

CDR1 and CDR2 (germline): MGHRA, YSYEKL. Between the trimmed V and J ends, which lost 4 bases and 1 base, there was a span of 17 bases. There are 16 residues in the CDR3. Clones were sequenced by immunoSEQ multiplex PCR, and TCRdb holds only the in-frame ones, with some missing. There are 15,000 to 17,000 clones in the sample; about 33% occur only once, and roughly 3.7% lies in the top ten. This receptor was identified in a human patient who received an intestinal transplant. The chain joins TRBV4-1 to TRBJ2-7; maybe TRBD2 (5 bases). The material was alloreactive CD4+ T cells from a mixed lymphocyte reaction culture, obtained before intestinal transplant. Subset of the sample: CFSE-low proliferating T cells sorted from approximately 6-day pre-transplant mixed lymphocyte reaction (GvH or HvG direction). The CDR3 here is CASSPPRERPSYEQYF. For the CDR3, the DNA is TGCGCCAGCAGCCCTCCGAGGGAGCGCCCTTCCTACGAGCAGTACTTC.